Given below is one T cell receptor (beta chain) in context. Its antigen remains unknown. The record originates from a study of T cells in localized non-small cell lung cancer. General study results and limits: Heterogeneity cannot be ruled out, as sequencing used one tumor region only. When the top 100 tumor clones were examined, a median about 60 of them also appeared in the adjacent lung, which was paired and uninvolved. In uninvolved adjacent lung, T cell clonality reached its highest value, exceeding tumor.

Profiled with immunoSEQ multiplex PCR; TCRdb holds only in-frame clones, not every one. The sample has fewer than 25,000 clones, around 87% seen once. CDR1 is LNHDA, CDR2 SQIVND, per germline (reference sequence). This CDR3 is built from 12 residues. The V end lost 8 bases, the J end lost 5 bases, and 10 bases lay between the germline ends. This specimen was PBMCs, taken before any cancer treatment. The V gene is TRBV19, the J gene TRBJ2-1; D uncertain. The clonotype comes from a man aged 35 to 69 with stage II lung adenocarcinoma. CDR3: CASGLTDNEQFF. The CDR3 nucleotides are TGTGCCAGTGGCCTGACTGACAATGAGCAGTTCTTC. Based on the CDR3 plus reference TRBV19 and TRBJ2-1, the full variable domain is DGGITQSPKYLFRKEGQNVTLSCEQNLNHDAMYWYRQDPGQGLRLIYYSQIVNDFQKGDIAEGYSVSREKKESFPLTVTSAQKNPTAFYLCASGLTDNEQFFGPGTRLTVL.